This passage covers 28 T cell receptor beta chains from one sample sequenced in a study of T cell changes during pregnancy in multiple sclerosis. TCRdb keeps only in-frame clones here, not all; method: immunoSEQ multiplex PCR. The sample holds 99,000 or so clones, approximately 93% seen once. The source was peripheral blood, collected after pregnancy. The receptor set was obtained from a female donor with multiple sclerosis, enrolled in a pregnancy study.

This clone was seen only a few times. The CDR3 DNA reads as TGTGCCAGCAGCCCGGCCAGGTCCTATGGCTACACCTTC. The encoded protein is CASSPARSYGYTF. This chain links TRBV13 with TRBJ1-2, with unresolved D. CDR1 and CDR2 from the germline V gene are PRHDT and FYEKMQ (reference sequence). Deletions cut 5 bases from V and 4 bases from J, with 11 bases between. The CDR3 covers 13 residues.

The count of this clone is one. The chain recombines TRBV18 with TRBJ2-3; 11 bases align to TRBD2. This CDR3 has 18 amino acids. V lost 1 base to trimming and J lost 0 bases; unmatched junction nucleotides: 6. Germline V gene data show CDR1 as KGHSH and CDR2 as LQKENI. CDR3 sequence reads: CASSPLAGGPTSTDTQYF. Here the CDR3 DNA reads TGTGCCAGCTCACCACTAGCGGGAGGGCCTACTAGCACAGATACGCAGTATTTT.

This clone was detected a few times. An end of the junction does not agree with germline; a read error may underlie this. V is TRBV18 and J is TRBJ1-2; maybe TRBD1 (5 bases). CDR3 length equals 15 residues. Looked up from germline, CDR1 is KGHSH and CDR2 is LQKENI. CDR3 loop: CASSPLQGPKYGYTF. CDR3 DNA sequence: TGTGCCAGCTCACCACTCCAGGGCCCTAAGTATGGCTACACCTTC.

CDR3 amino acids: CASSLGGGRGYNEQFF. CDR3 nucleotides: TGTGCCAGCAGCTTAGGGGGCGGGAGGGGGTACAATGAGCAGTTCTTC. The rearrangement joins TRBV11-2 to TRBJ2-1; 9 nucleotides match TRBD2. The CDR3 is 16 residues long. J was trimmed by 4 bases and V by 1 base; bases with no gene match: 5. CDR1 and CDR2 from the germline V gene are SGHAT and FQNNGV.

As concerns this clone: The sample contains more than one DNA sequence encoding this CDR3. The chain uses TRBV27 and TRBJ2-1; TRBD1 matches 7 bases. The CDR3 is 14 residues long. CDR1 and CDR2 (germline): MNHEY, SMNVEV (reference sequence). Trimming took 6 bases from V and 0 from J; bases not matched to a gene: 2. The CDR3 region is CASSRGSSYNEQFF. CDR3 nucleotides: TGTGCCAGCAGCAGGGGGAGCTCCTACAATGAGCAGTTCTTC.

The rearrangement links TRBV28 to TRBJ1-1; the D gene is possibly TRBD1 (5 bases). The V and J ends lost 5 bases and 11 bases respectively, with 27 bases between them. CDR3 length: 16 residues. Germline values: CDR1 MDHEN, CDR2 SYDVKM. The CDR3 is CASSLLGHRSGVEAFF. The CDR3 region has the DNA TGTGCCAGCAGTCTGCTCGGTCACAGGAGTGGGGTAGAGGCTTTCTTT.

V usage is TRBV11-2 and J usage is TRBJ2-7; 7 nucleotides line up with TRBD2. Germline V CDR1 and CDR2: SGHAT, FQNNGV. The CDR3 runs to 13 residues. The ends lost 3 bases at V and 4 bases at J; junction bases unmatched: 3. In DNA form, the CDR3 reads TGTGCCAGCAGCTTGACAGCGGGGTACGAGCAGTACTTC. This gives the protein CASSLTAGYEQYF.

The sample holds one count of this clone. J is TRBJ2-1 and V is TRBV19, with D maybe TRBD2 (6 bases). Trimming stripped 2 bases from V and 6 bases from J, with 14 bases between. Germline V CDR1 and CDR2: LNHDA, SQIVND (reference sequence). The CDR3 has 15 residues. CDR3 region: CASSISGSPLNEQFF. The DNA for the CDR3 is TGTGCCAGTAGTATATCCGGGAGCCCCCTCAATGAGCAGTTCTTC.

V and J are TRBV5-1 and TRBJ2-7; TRBD2 might be the D (5 bases). Deletions cut 7 bases from V and 5 bases from J, with 16 bases between. This CDR3 contains 13 residues. The germline gives CDR1 SGHRS, CDR2 YFSETQ. Here the CDR3 reads CASRVGELNEQYF. CDR3 sequence (DNA): TGCGCCAGCCGGGTCGGGGAACTCAACGAGCAGTACTTC.

A single count supports this clone. The sample has other DNA sequences that encode this CDR3 too. The rearrangement links TRBV7-9 to TRBJ2-7; D not resolved. The ends were cut back, 2 bases at V and 4 bases at J, with 6 bases in the middle. CDR1 and CDR2 (germline): SEHNR, FQNEAQ (reference sequence). The CDR3 covers 12 residues. This CDR3 is CASSLMRYEQYF. CDR3 bases: TGTGCCAGCAGCTTAATGCGGTACGAGCAGTACTTC.

The chain has TRBV7-2 and TRBJ2-7, with D unresolved. Trimming removed 0 bases at V and 0 bases at J, with 9 bases between. The CDR3 totals 15 residues. CDR1 is SGHTA and CDR2 is FQGNSA in the germline V gene. The CDR3 nucleotides read TGTGCCAGCAGCTTAGCTTCAACCAGCTCCTACGAGCAGTACTTC. Residues: CASSLASTSSYEQYF.

This CDR3 is CASSFRQGASSNQPQHF. DNA of the CDR3: TGTGCCAGCAGTTTTCGCCAGGGGGCTAGTAGCAATCAGCCCCAGCATTTT. The rearrangement joins TRBV27 to TRBJ1-5; 8 bases line up with TRBD1. V was pared by 3 bases and J by 0 bases, with 7 bases of the junction left unmatched. The germline V gene encodes CDR1 MNHEY and CDR2 SMNVEV (reference sequence). CDR3 length equals 17 residues.

The chain combines TRBV7-8 with TRBJ2-1, with 7 bases aligning to TRBD2. J was trimmed by 3 bases and V by 1 base; bases with no gene match: 9. CDR1 SGHVS and CDR2 FQNEAQ come from the germline V gene. CDR3 length: 17 amino acids. CDR3 DNA sequence: TGTGCCAGCAGCTTAGTCGGCCTAGCGGAAAACTACAATGAGCAGTTCTTC. Encoded protein: CASSLVGLAENYNEQFF.

The chain uses TRBV7-6 and TRBJ2-2; 16 nucleotides line up with TRBD2. Germline trimming cut 4 bases from V and 6 bases from J; bases unmatched to any gene: 8. The CDR3 runs to 18 residues. The germline V gene has CDR1 SGHVS and CDR2 FNYEAQ. This CDR3 is CASSSGLAGGPGPGELFF. DNA for the CDR3: TGTGCCAGCAGCTCGGGACTAGCGGGAGGGCCTGGGCCCGGGGAGCTGTTTTTT.

The chain has TRBV2 and TRBJ2-7, with 11 bases matching TRBD2. V dropped 4 bases and J dropped 12; count of bases not matched to a gene: 14. Germline V gives CDR1 SNHLY, CDR2 FYNNEI. The CDR3 totals 15 residues. The CDR3 spells CASSASGTSGLVGYF. CDR3 bases: TGTGCCAGCAGTGCGTCCGGGACTAGCGGCCTGGTCGGGTACTTC.

The V and J genes are TRBV5-1 and TRBJ1-2, with D perhaps matching TRBD1 (6 bases). Looked up from germline, CDR1 is SGHRS and CDR2 is YFSETQ. The V end was cut by 0 bases, the J end by 4 bases, with 10 bases between. CDR3 length: 14 amino acids. The CDR3: CASSLGQGSYGYTF. DNA for the CDR3: TGCGCCAGCAGCTTGGGGCAGGGGTCCTATGGCTACACCTTC.

J is TRBJ2-2 and V is TRBV6-6, with 13 bases lining up with TRBD2. Germline-derived CDR1 and CDR2 are MNHNY and SVGAGI (reference sequence). The CDR3 is 16 amino acids. Unmatched junction bases numbered 6, after V lost 5 bases and J lost 6 bases. For the CDR3, the DNA is TGTGCCAGCAGTAAAGGACTAGCGGGAGTTCCCGGGGAGCTGTTTTTT. It is translated as CASSKGLAGVPGELFF.

The chain carries TRBV27 and TRBJ2-7, with D tentatively TRBD2 (5 bases). The length of the CDR3 is 16 residues. Germline V lookup: CDR1 MNHEY, CDR2 SMNVEV (reference sequence). With 1 base removed from V and 2 bases from J, the gap between germline ends came to 15 bases. The CDR3 region has the DNA TGTGCCAGCAGTTTATTTGGACTTCGAAACACCTACGAGCAGTACTTC. Translation gives CASSLFGLRNTYEQYF.

This chain links TRBV29-1 with TRBJ1-4; TRBD1 matches at 9 bases. The length of the CDR3 is 14 residues. V trimming: 7 bases; J trimming: 4 bases; junction bases outside the gene matches: 7. The germline V gene encodes CDR1 SQVTM and CDR2 ANQGSEA. For the CDR3, the DNA is TGCAGCGCCCGTAAGACAGGGGGTAATGAAAAACTGTTTTTT. Its protein product is CSARKTGGNEKLFF.

The gene calls are TRBV2 and TRBJ1-1; unclear D gene. V lost 8 bases, J lost 2 bases, and 15 bases lay in between. This CDR3 contains 14 residues. Germline lookup yields CDR1 SNHLY and CDR2 FYNNEI. The CDR3 loop is CASGISLANTEAFF. For the CDR3, the DNA is TGTGCCAGCGGCATCTCATTGGCAAACACTGAAGCTTTCTTT.

The chain uses TRBV11-2 and TRBJ2-7; D is possibly TRBD1 (5 bases). Germline assignment: CDR1 SGHAT and CDR2 FQNNGV. The V end was cut by 5 bases, the J end by 3 bases, with 8 bases between. This CDR3 contains 12 residues. Written as DNA, the CDR3 is TGTGCCAGCAGCGCAGGGAACTACGAGCAGTACTTC. Amino acid sequence: CASSAGNYEQYF.

This chain links TRBV27 with TRBJ2-7, with D unresolved. This CDR3 is 14 amino acids long. V gave up 1 base and J gave up 2 bases, with 9 bases separating them. Germline V gene lookup returns CDR1 MNHEY and CDR2 SMNVEV (reference sequence). CDR3 nucleotides: TGTGCCAGCAGTTTATATCCGGGTCCCTACGAGCAGTACTTC. This encodes CASSLYPGPYEQYF.

The chain joins TRBV6-1 to TRBJ2-7; D perhaps matches TRBD1 (6 bases). The CDR3 is 13 residues long. Germline CDR1 reads MNHNS; CDR2 reads SASEGT. Trimming shortened V by 4 bases and J by 2 bases, and 9 bases separated the two germline ends. CDR3 nucleotides: TGTGCCAGCAGTGTGCGGACAGCCTACGAGCAGTACTTC. Amino acids: CASSVRTAYEQYF.

The chain is built from TRBV6-5 and TRBJ2-7; 7 bases are shared with TRBD2. CDR3 size: 13 residues. Germline CDR1 reads MNHEY; CDR2 reads SVGAGI. J gave up 6 bases and V 5 bases, and 7 bases lay outside the gene matches. CDR3: CASSLPASGEQYF. The CDR3 DNA sequence: TGTGCCAGCAGTCTCCCGGCTAGCGGCGAGCAGTACTTC.

The V gene is TRBV5-1, the J gene TRBJ2-3, with D tentatively TRBD2 (6 bases). Germline assignment: CDR1 SGHRS and CDR2 YFSETQ. This CDR3 is built from 16 residues. V lost 4 bases, J lost 4 bases, and 19 bases lay in between. Here the CDR3 reads CASSPAMTSRSDTQYF. For the CDR3, the DNA is TGCGCCAGCAGCCCGGCGATGACTAGTCGGTCAGATACGCAGTATTTT.

The chain employs TRBV2 and TRBJ1-2, with D maybe TRBD1 (6 bases). This CDR3 is 14 amino acids long. Trimming removed 5 bases from V and 2 bases from J, with 12 bases in between. Germline loops: CDR1 SNHLY, CDR2 FYNNEI. The DNA of the CDR3 is TGTGCCAGCAGTTTACAGGGACCAAACTATGGCTACACCTTC. As protein: CASSLQGPNYGYTF.

The chain carries TRBV7-2 and TRBJ1-1, with a tentative D call TRBD1 (6 bases). Germline values: CDR1 SGHTA, CDR2 FQGNSA. V was clipped by 5 bases and J by 5 bases, with 18 bases between them. The CDR3 totals 15 residues. The CDR3: CASSPGRQGWTEAFF. The CDR3 coding sequence is TGTGCCAGCAGCCCCGGAAGGCAGGGGTGGACTGAAGCTTTCTTT.

This clone was seen a single time. The J gene is TRBJ2-1, the V gene TRBV4-1; D possibly corresponds to TRBD1 (6 bases). CDR1 MGHRA and CDR2 YSYEKL come from the germline V gene. V lost 2 bases, J lost 4 bases, and 15 bases lay in between. The CDR3 is 16 amino acids. The chain's CDR3 is CASSQSPRGRYNEQFF. In DNA form, the CDR3 reads TGCGCCAGCAGCCAATCACCCAGGGGAAGATACAATGAGCAGTTCTTC.